This T cell receptor (beta chain) derives from a study of cytomegalovirus exposure and HLA in healthy donors. About the research overall: The platform used for the 120 or so validation repertoires matched that of the 500 to 850 first-cohort repertoires, a later analysis reported.

This CDR3 region has 14 residues. V lost 5 bases and J lost 2; bases outside the gene matches: 4. Germline CDR1 and CDR2: MNHEY and SVGAGI. Clones were read by immunoSEQ multiplex PCR, and TCRdb kept only the in-frame ones, dropping some. Of 150,000 to 180,000 clones listed, 75% to 90% were seen once; the top ten hold approximately 20%. The specimen sequenced was PBMCs. The rearrangement links TRBV6-5 to TRBJ2-7, with 9 bases lining up with TRBD1. The source of this sequence is a man between 18 and 35 years old in good health and CMV-seropositive. CDR3 coding DNA: TGTGCCAGCAGTATCCGGGACAGGGCCTACGAGCAGTACTTC. Translating gives CASSIRDRAYEQYF.